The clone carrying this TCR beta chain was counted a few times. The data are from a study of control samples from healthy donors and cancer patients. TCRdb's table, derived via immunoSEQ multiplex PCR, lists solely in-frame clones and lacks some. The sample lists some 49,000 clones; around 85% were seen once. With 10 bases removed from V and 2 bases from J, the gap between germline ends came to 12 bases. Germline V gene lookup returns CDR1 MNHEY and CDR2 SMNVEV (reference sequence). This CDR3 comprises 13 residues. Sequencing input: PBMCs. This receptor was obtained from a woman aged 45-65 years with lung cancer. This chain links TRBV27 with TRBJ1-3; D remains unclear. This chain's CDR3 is CATRERAGNTIYF. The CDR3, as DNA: TGTGCCACCCGCGAAAGGGCTGGAAACACCATATATTTT.